This TCR beta chain was captured by sequencing in a study of blood T cell repertoires in COVID-19. Study-level background: T cells, B-cell-depleted T cells, or PBMCs provided the cDNA or gDNA that served as material.

As handled by the study authors: Amplified reference gene primers provided the basis for estimating nucleated cell counts. Some clones are missing from TCRdb's copy, which holds only in-frame ones; the method was immunoSEQ multiplex PCR. For V, J and clone size, that table is used; D and trimming come from the DNA. The sample contains some 350,000 clones, 80% to 90% of which appear only once. Germline assignment: CDR1 LNHDA and CDR2 SQIVND (reference sequence). The V gene lost 5 bases and the J gene lost 2 bases, with 15 bases spanning the gap. The length of the CDR3 is 16 residues. Study members were between roughly 18 and 100 years old and lived in 24 US regions. Two consecutive negative NP/OP PCR tests, clearance, or resolved symptoms defined Cohort 3 recovery.

The sample taken for sequencing was PBMCs or T cells enriched from blood (not recorded which). The sequence was collected from a woman aged 25-40 years who had recovered from COVID-19. This chain joins TRBV19 and TRBJ2-2, with a possible D match to TRBD1 (6 bases). The CDR3 protein is CASSVVGTFNTGELFF. The CDR3 DNA reads TGTGCCAGTAGTGTGGTCGGGACATTTAACACCGGGGAGCTGTTTTTT.